This TCR beta chain was sequenced during a study of blood T cell repertoires in COVID-19. As for the study in general: The samples span acute and convalescent COVID-19 from the United States, Italy and Spain. In each case, the material was cDNA or gDNA derived from T cells, B-cell-depleted T cells, or PBMCs.

There are 14 residues in the CDR3. The authors' processing: Estimates of nucleated cell counts were drawn from the amplification of reference gene primers. Profiled with immunoSEQ multiplex PCR; TCRdb holds only in-frame clones, not every one. The V and J calls and clone size are taken from that table; D and trimming were inferred from the DNA. In the table there are 120,000 or so clones, around two thirds of which are singletons. The material sequenced was peripheral blood. The clonotype comes from a woman between 70 and 85 years old with acute or convalescent COVID-19. This chain uses TRBV21-1 with TRBJ1-1; the table calls TRBD1, which could not be checked here. TRBV21-1 is deemed a pseudogene. This CDR3 is CASSKETGNTEAFF. The CDR3 DNA is TGTGCCAGCAGCAAAGAAACAGGAAACACTGAAGCTTTCTTT.